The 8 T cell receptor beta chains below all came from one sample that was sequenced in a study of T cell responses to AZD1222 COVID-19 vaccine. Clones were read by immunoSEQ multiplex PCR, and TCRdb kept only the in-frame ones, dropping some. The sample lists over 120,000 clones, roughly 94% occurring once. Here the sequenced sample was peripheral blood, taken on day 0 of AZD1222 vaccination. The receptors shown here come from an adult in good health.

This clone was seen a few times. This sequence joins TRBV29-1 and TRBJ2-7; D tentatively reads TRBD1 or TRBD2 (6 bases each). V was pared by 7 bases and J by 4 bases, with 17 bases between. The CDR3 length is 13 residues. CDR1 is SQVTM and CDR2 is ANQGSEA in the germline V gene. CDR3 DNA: TGCAGCGCCTGGGTCGGGGGCGAGTACGAGCAGTACTTC. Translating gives CSAWVGGEYEQYF.

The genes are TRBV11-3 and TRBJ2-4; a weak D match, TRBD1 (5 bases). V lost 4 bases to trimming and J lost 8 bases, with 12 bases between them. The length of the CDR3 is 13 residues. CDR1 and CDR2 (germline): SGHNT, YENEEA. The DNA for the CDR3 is TGTGCCAGCAGCTCAACAGGAAATCACATTCAGTACTTC. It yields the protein CASSSTGNHIQYF.

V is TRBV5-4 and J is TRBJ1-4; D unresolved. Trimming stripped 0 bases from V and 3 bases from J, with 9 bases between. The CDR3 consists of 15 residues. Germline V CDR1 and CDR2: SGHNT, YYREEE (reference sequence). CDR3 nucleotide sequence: TGTGCCAGCAGCTTGGCCGGGCGTGCTAATGAAAAACTGTTTTTT. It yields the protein CASSLAGRANEKLFF.

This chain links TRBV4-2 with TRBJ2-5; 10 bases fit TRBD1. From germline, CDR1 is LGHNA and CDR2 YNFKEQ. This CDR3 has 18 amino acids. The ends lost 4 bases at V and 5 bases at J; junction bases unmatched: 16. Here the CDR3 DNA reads TGTGCCAGCAGCCGGCTCTACTCTTCGGGACAGGGGTATGAGACCCAGTACTTC. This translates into CASSRLYSSGQGYETQYF.

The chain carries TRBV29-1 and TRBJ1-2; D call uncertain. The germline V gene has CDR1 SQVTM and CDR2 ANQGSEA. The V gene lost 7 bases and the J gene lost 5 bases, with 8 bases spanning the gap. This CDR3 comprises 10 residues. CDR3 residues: CSGTQYGYTF. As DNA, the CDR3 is TGCAGCGGGACCCAGTATGGCTACACCTTC.

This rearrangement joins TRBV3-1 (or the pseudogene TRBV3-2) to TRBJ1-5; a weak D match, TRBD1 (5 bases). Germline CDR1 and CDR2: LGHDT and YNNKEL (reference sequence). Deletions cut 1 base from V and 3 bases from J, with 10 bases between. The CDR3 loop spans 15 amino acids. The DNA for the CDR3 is TGTGCCAGCAGCCAAGCCCGGGACCTCAATCAGCCCCAGCATTTT. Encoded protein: CASSQARDLNQPQHF.

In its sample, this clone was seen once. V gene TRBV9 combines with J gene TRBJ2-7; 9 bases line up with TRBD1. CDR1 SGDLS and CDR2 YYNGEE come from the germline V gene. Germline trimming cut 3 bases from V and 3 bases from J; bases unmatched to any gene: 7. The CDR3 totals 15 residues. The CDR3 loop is CASSARGTGLYEQYF. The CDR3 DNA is TGTGCCAGCAGCGCGCGTGGGACAGGGCTCTACGAGCAGTACTTC.

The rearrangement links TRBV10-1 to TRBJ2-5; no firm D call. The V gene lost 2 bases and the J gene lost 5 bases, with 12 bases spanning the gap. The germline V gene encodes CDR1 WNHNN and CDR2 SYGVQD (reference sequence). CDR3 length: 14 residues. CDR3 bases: TGCGCCAGCAGTGAGGAGAGTACTTCTGAGACCCAGTACTTC. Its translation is CASSEESTSETQYF.